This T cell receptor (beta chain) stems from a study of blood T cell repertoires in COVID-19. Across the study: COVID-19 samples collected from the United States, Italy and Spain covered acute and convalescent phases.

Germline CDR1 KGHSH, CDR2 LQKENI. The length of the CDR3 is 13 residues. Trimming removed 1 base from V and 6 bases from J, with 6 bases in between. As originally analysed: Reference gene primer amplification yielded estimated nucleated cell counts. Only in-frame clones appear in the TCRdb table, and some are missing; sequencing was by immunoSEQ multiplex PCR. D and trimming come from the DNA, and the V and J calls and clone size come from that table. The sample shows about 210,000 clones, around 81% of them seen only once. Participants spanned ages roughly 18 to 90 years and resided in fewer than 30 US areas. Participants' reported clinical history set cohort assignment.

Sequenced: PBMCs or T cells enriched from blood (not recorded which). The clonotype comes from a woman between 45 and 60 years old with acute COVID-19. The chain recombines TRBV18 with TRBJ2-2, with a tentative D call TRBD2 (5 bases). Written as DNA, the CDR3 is TGTGCCAGCTCACCACAGAGGGCCGGGGAGCTGTTTTTT. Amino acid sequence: CASSPQRAGELFF. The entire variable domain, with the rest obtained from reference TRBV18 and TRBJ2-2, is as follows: NAGVMQNPRHLVRRRGQEARLRCSPMKGHSHVYWYRQLPEEGLKFMVYLQKENIIDESGMPKERFSAEFPKEGPSILRIQQVVRGDSAAYFCASSPQRAGELFFGEGSRLTVL.